A selection of T cell receptor beta chains follows, all from one sample in a study of T cell repertoires in cytomegalovirus infection. TCRdb itself ran the reads through MiXCR, one entry per CDR3 protein. The table includes more than 400,000 distinct CDR3 sequences, about 26% detected once. Sequenced input: PBMCs. The receptors here all came from a human donor in good health (CMV status not recorded). Some clones in this sample may be carry-over from other donors' samples. Each CDR3 is given with its conserved first and last residue. The D gene is left open where the match is weak. Size is omitted from some rows. Given values are once, few, many or a class for expanded clones.

len	abundance	j_gene	v_gene	d_gene	CDR3nt	CDR3aa
15	NA	TRBJ1-4	TRBV5-4	NA	TGTGCCAGCAGCTTGGATGGGGCAATTAATGAAAAACTGTTTTTT	CASSLDGAINEKLFF
16	NA	TRBJ2-1	TRBV12-3/TRBV12-4	NA	TGTGCCAGCAGTTTCCAGCGCATCGCCTTGTACAATGAGCAGTTCTTC	CASSFQRIALYNEQFF
13	NA	TRBJ1-1	TRBV7-9	NA	TGTGCCAGCAGCTTGGCCCACGGGACAGAAGCTTTCTTT	CASSLAHGTEAFF
16	few	TRBJ1-1	TRBV28	NA	TGTGCCAGCAAATACACGGGGGGCTTTCTGAACACTGAAGCTTTCTTT	CASKYTGGFLNTEAFF
15	many	TRBJ2-3	TRBV7-9	NA	TGTGCCAGCAGCCCCAGGGGTTCCGGCACAGATACGCAGTATTTT	CASSPRGSGTDTQYF
12	NA	TRBJ2-7	TRBV6-2/TRBV6-3	NA	TGTGCCAGCAGTTACCCTCAGGTTGAGAAGTACTTC	CASSYPQVEKYF
15	NA	TRBJ1-1	TRBV6-2/TRBV6-3	TRBD1	TGTGCCAGCAGTTTGCCTGGGACAGGGGTCACTGAAGCTTTCTTT	CASSLPGTGVTEAFF
16	NA	TRBJ1-5	TRBV6-6	TRBD1	TGTGCCAGCAGTCCACCCCACACAGGGGCGAATCAGCCCCAGCATTTT	CASSPPHTGANQPQHF
14	few	TRBJ1-4	TRBV28	TRBD1	TGTGCCAGCAGTAGACAGGGTCTTGGTGAAAAACTGTTTTTT	CASSRQGLGEKLFF
11	many	TRBJ1-2	TRBV7-9	NA	TGTGCCAGCAACCCGGGGGATGGCTACACCTTC	CASNPGDGYTF
12	NA	TRBJ2-7	TRBV19	NA	TGTGCCAGTAGTATACGTGGGAACGAGCAGTACTTC	CASSIRGNEQYF
12	NA	TRBJ2-3	TRBV27	NA	TGTGCCAGCAAAGAGCGGCCAGATACGCAGTATTTT	CASKERPDTQYF
20	few	TRBJ1-1	TRBV29-1	TRBD1	TGCAGCGTTGTAGGTGTGGTGGGTGCCCGGGACAGGGGCACGAACACTGAAGCTTTCTTT	CSVVGVVGARDRGTNTEAFF
13	few	TRBJ2-6	TRBV18	NA	TGTGCCACCGGAGTCTCTGGGGCCAACGTCCTGACTTTC	CATGVSGANVLTF
14	NA	TRBJ1-2	TRBV18	NA	TGTGCCAGCTCACCACAGGAGGGCGACTATGGCTACACCTTC	CASSPQEGDYGYTF
14	NA	TRBJ1-1	TRBV19	NA	TGTGCCAGTAGTATAGGGTATGATTCCACTGAAGCTTTCTTT	CASSIGYDSTEAFF
13	many	TRBJ1-2	TRBV11-3	NA	TGTGCCAGCAGCTTAAGGGGACTGAATGGCTACACCTTC	CASSLRGLNGYTF
13	many	TRBJ1-4	TRBV7-9	NA	TGTGCCAGCAGCTTAGTCCTGAGCGAAAAACTGTTTTTT	CASSLVLSEKLFF
13	NA	TRBJ1-1	TRBV7-9	NA	TGTGCCAGCAGCTTAGTAGGAGGTGGTGAAGCTTTCTTT	CASSLVGGGEAFF
14	NA	TRBJ1-3	TRBV20-1	NA	TGCAGTGCTAGTCACGTCCTAAGTGTAAACACCATATATTTT	CSASHVLSVNTIYF
16	many	TRBJ1-1	TRBV5-6	NA	TGTGCCAGCAGCTTTATCACGGTAGGAGCCACCACTGAAGCTTTCTTT	CASSFITVGATTEAFF
13	once	TRBJ2-1	TRBV24-1	NA	TGTGCCACCAGTGATTTGATCTACAATGAGCAGTTCTTC	CATSDLIYNEQFF
15	few	TRBJ2-2	TRBV24-1	TRBD1	TGTGCCACCAGTACGGGACAGTCGAACACCGGGGAGCTGTTTTTT	CATSTGQSNTGELFF